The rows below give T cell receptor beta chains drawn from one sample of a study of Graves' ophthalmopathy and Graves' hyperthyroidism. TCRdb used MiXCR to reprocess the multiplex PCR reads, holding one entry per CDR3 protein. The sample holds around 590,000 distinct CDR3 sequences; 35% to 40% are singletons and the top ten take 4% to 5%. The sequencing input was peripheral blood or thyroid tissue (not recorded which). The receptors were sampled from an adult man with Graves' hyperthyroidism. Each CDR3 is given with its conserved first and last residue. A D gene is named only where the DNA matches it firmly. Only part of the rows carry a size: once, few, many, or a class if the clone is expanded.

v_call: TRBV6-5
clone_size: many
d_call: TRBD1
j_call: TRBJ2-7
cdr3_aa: CASSPWTGGNEQYF

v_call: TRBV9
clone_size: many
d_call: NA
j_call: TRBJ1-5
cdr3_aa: CASSDSDGYQPQHF

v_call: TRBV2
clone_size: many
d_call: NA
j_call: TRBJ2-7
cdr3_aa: CASTPRPGNPYEQYF

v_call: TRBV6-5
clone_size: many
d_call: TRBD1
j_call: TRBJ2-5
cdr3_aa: CASSYSQGFSRETQYF

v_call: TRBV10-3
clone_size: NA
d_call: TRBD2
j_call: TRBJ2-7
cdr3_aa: CAISAKGLAGGLEQYF

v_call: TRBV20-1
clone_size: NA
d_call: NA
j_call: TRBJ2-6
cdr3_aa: CSARPLGGQVLTF

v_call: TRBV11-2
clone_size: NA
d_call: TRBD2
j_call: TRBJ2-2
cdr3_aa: CASSIIRHASGRRTGELFF

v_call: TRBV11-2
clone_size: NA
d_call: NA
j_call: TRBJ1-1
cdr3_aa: CASSLYRVGTTEAFF

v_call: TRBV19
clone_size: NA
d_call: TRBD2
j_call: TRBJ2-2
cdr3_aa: CASRVAGAGTGELFF

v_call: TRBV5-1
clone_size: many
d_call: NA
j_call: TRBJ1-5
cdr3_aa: CASSLGAGALGQPQHF

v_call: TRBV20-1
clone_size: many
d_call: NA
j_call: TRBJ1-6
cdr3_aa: CSAVAVGSPLHF

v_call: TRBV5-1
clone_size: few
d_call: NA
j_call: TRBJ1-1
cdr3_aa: CASSLGSTANTEAFF

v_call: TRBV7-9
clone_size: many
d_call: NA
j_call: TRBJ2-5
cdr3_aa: CASQKGSGTQYF

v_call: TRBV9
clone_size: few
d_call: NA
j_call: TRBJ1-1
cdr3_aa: CASSHPPGEGNTEAFF

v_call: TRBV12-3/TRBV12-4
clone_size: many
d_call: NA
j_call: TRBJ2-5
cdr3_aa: CASSQGPRETQYF

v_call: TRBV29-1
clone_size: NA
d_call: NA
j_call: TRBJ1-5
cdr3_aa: CSVDRTSGGVNEHF

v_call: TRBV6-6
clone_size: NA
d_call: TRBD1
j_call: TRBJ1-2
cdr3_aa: CASSLDRAGGYTF

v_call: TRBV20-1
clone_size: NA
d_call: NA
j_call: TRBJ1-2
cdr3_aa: CSASIQGGGYTF

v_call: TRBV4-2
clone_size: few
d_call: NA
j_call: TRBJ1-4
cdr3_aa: CASSQVWGNEKLFF

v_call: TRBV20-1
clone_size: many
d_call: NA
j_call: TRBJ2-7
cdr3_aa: CSARDQGGPSSYEQYF

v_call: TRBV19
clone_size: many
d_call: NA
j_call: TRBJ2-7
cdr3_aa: CASSKGRDLTEQYF

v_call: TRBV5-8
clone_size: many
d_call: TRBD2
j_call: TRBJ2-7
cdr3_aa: CASSLAGVVEQYF

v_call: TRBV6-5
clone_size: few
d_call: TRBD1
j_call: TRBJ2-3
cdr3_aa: CASSYEGASTDTQYF